What follows are 22 T cell receptor beta chains derived from one specimen sequenced in a study of glioma-infiltrating T cells after dendritic cell vaccination. Profiled with immunoSEQ multiplex PCR; TCRdb holds only in-frame clones, not every one. This table has fewer than 85,000 clones, over 75% appearing once. The input for sequencing was blood, taken before dendritic cell vaccination. The receptors originated from a human donor with glioblastoma.

The chain combines TRBV5-3 with TRBJ1-5; D is ambiguous. TRBV5-3 is filed as an ORF, its function uncertain. This CDR3 has 14 residues. Trimming pared 6 bases from V and 6 bases from J, leaving 16 bases between. Written as DNA, the CDR3 is TGTGCCAGAACTTCCTGGCAGGTTGGTCAGCCCCAGCATTTT. Residues: CARTSWQVGQPQHF.

This clone is a singleton in its sample. V usage is TRBV6-5 and J usage is TRBJ2-2; weak D call: TRBD1 (6 bases). This CDR3 region has 15 residues. Germline loops: CDR1 MNHEY, CDR2 SVGAGI. V lost 6 bases and J 2 bases, leaving 13 bases between the germline ends. CDR3 amino acids: CASRRDTPNTGELFF. CDR3 sequence (DNA): TGTGCCAGCAGAAGGGACACCCCTAACACCGGGGAGCTGTTTTTT.

This sequence joins TRBV5-4 and TRBJ2-3, with D possibly TRBD1 on 5 matching bases. Trimming left V 2 bases short and J 2 bases short, with 12 bases between. The germline V gene encodes CDR1 SGHNT and CDR2 YYREEE (reference sequence). This CDR3 spans 15 amino acids. The CDR3 nucleotides are TGTGCCAGCAGCTTTTTCGACAGATACACAGATACGCAGTATTTT. It translates to CASSFFDRYTDTQYF.

This chain joins TRBV5-8 and TRBJ2-7; the match to TRBD1 covers 9 bases. The CDR3 spans 15 residues. The ends lost 1 base at V and 5 bases at J; junction bases unmatched: 7. The germline V gene encodes CDR1 SGHTS and CDR2 YDEGEE. The CDR3 region is CASSLQGQGLNEQYF. The CDR3 DNA is TGTGCCAGCAGCTTGCAGGGACAGGGTCTGAACGAGCAGTACTTC.

The V call is TRBV30, the J call TRBJ2-4; D call uncertain. CDR3 length equals 10 residues. Per the germline V gene, CDR1 is GTSNPN and CDR2 is SVGIG (reference sequence). V lost 5 bases and J 10 bases, leaving 9 bases between the germline ends. CDR3 sequence (DNA): TGTGCCTGGTCTGCAGGTATTCAGTACTTC. Residues: CAWSAGIQYF.

The chain uses TRBV7-2 and TRBJ1-1; 7 bases fit TRBD1. V lost 6 bases, J lost 3 bases, and 4 bases stayed unmatched. Germline V CDR1 and CDR2: SGHTA, FQGNSA. CDR3 length: 13 residues. The CDR3 coding sequence is TGTGCCAGCAGGAGACAGGGAGACACTGAAGCTTTCTTT. Amino acids: CASRRQGDTEAFF.

The V gene is TRBV7-6, the J gene TRBJ2-3, with a possible D match to TRBD2 (6 bases). The V gene's germline CDR1 is SGHVS and CDR2 FNYEAQ. The CDR3 loop spans 12 amino acids. Trimming removed 6 bases from V and 8 bases from J, with 12 bases in between. Here the CDR3 reads CASREQAGTQYF. The CDR3 coding sequence is TGTGCCAGCAGAGAACAAGCGGGTACGCAGTATTTT.

The rearrangement uses TRBV5-1 and TRBJ2-2; 9 positions match TRBD1. The CDR3 is 15 amino acids. The V and J ends lost 5 bases and 7 bases, in that order; junction bases with no gene match: 9. The V gene's germline CDR1 is SGHRS and CDR2 YFSETQ. The CDR3 coding sequence is TGCGCCAGCAGTTCCGCCGGGACAGGGAACGGGGAGCTGTTTTTT. Protein product: CASSSAGTGNGELFF.

This clone was observed once. This chain connects TRBV7-3 to TRBJ1-6; weak D call: TRBD1 (5 bases). Per the germline V gene, CDR1 is SGHTA and CDR2 is FQGTGA. The CDR3 consists of 15 residues. Trimming took 5 bases from V and 13 from J, leaving 21 bases between them. The CDR3 loop is CASSATQGGRNPLHF. CDR3 coding DNA: TGTGCCAGCAGCGCGACTCAGGGTGGGAGGAATCCCCTCCACTTT. The variable domain in full, with the rest retrieved from reference TRBV7-3 and TRBJ1-6, is GAGVSQTPSNKVTEKGKYVELRCDPISGHTALYWYRQSLGQGPEFLIYFQGTGAADDSGLPNDRFFAVRPEGSVSTLKIQRTERGDSAVYLCASSATQGGRNPLHFGNGTRLTVT.

V gene TRBV6-1 combines with J gene TRBJ2-7, with D possibly being TRBD2 (7 bases). CDR3 size: 14 residues. V was shortened by 6 bases and J by 4 bases, with 16 bases between the two germline ends. Germline loops: CDR1 MNHNS, CDR2 SASEGT. The CDR3 region has the DNA TGTGCCAGCAGAGGGGGGGGCGACTTGTACGAGCAGTACGTC. This gives the protein CASRGGGDLYEQYV.

V is TRBV6-5 and J is TRBJ1-1; D gene unclear. The V end lost 3 bases, the J end lost 1 base, and 9 bases lay between the germline ends. Germline CDR1 and CDR2: MNHEY and SVGAGI. The CDR3 is 14 residues long. The CDR3 DNA sequence: TGTGCCAGCAGTTATAACAGCCGGAACACTGAAGCTTTCTTT. Its protein product is CASSYNSRNTEAFF.

V and J are TRBV15 and TRBJ1-2; possibly TRBD1 for D (5 bases). Germline assignment: CDR1 LNHNV and CDR2 YYDKDF (reference sequence). The V and J ends lost 1 base and 4 bases respectively, with 7 bases between them. There are 13 residues in the CDR3. For the CDR3, the DNA is TGTGCCACCAGCAGAGTTGACAGCTATGGCTACACCTTC. This gives the protein CATSRVDSYGYTF. The whole variable domain, filled in from reference TRBV15 and TRBJ1-2, reads DAMVIQNPRYQVTQFGKPVTLSCSQTLNHNVMYWYQQKSSQAPKLLFHYYDKDFNNEADTPDNFQSRRPNTSFCFLDIRSPGLGDTAMYLCATSRVDSYGYTFGSGTRLTVV.

The chain joins TRBV4-1 to TRBJ2-3; TRBD2 aligns across 7 bases. This CDR3 region has 15 residues. Trimming at V came to 2 bases and at J to 5 bases, leaving 7 bases not matched to a gene. The germline V gene has CDR1 MGHRA and CDR2 YSYEKL. DNA of the CDR3: TGCGCCAGCAGCCAAAGGTTGGGGGGGATAGATACGCAGTATTTT. Protein sequence: CASSQRLGGIDTQYF.

V gene TRBV13 combines with J gene TRBJ1-2; D is uncertain. The CDR3 totals 15 residues. Trimming removed 7 bases from V and 4 bases from J, with 19 bases in between. CDR1 PRHDT and CDR2 FYEKMQ come from the germline V gene (reference sequence). CDR3 sequence: CASTPIDTRVYGYTF. In DNA form, the CDR3 reads TGTGCCAGCACCCCAATCGACACCCGTGTCTATGGCTACACCTTC. Full variable domain (outside the CDR3, taken from reference TRBV13 and TRBJ1-2): AAGVIQSPRHLIKEKRETATLKCYPIPRHDTVYWYQQGPGQDPQFLISFYEKMQSDKGSIPDRFSAQQFSDYHSELNMSSLELGDSALYFCASTPIDTRVYGYTFGSGTRLTVV.

CDR3 nucleotide sequence: TGTGCCAGCAGTTTTCCCCGTTCGGCCAACGTCCTGACTTTC. It is translated as CASSFPRSANVLTF. The rearrangement links TRBV27 to TRBJ2-6; D is undetermined. V dropped 3 bases and J dropped 6 bases, with 9 bases sitting between them. Germline lookup yields CDR1 MNHEY and CDR2 SMNVEV (reference sequence). This CDR3 has 14 residues.

The V gene is TRBV19, the J gene TRBJ1-5, with a weak D call TRBD1 (6 bases). The CDR3 is 13 amino acids. Germline CDR1 and CDR2: LNHDA and SQIVND (reference sequence). The V end was cut by 7 bases, the J end by 0 bases, with 7 bases between. The CDR3 nucleotides read TGTGCCAGTAACAGGGATAGCAATCAGCCCCAGCATTTT. Translated, it gives CASNRDSNQPQHF.

V and J are TRBV5-1 and TRBJ2-1, with no clear D. This CDR3 is built from 11 residues. Germline V gene data show CDR1 as SGHRS and CDR2 as YFSETQ. V lost 4 bases to trimming and J lost 5 bases, with 4 bases between them. CDR3 residues: CASSRDNEQFF. The CDR3 nucleotides are TGCGCCAGCAGCCGGGACAATGAGCAGTTCTTC.

This chain connects TRBV6-4 to TRBJ1-5, with 8 bases that match TRBD1. This CDR3 is built from 18 residues. V gave up 10 bases and J gave up 5 bases; unmatched junction bases: 22. The germline V gene encodes CDR1 MRHNA and CDR2 SNTAGT. The CDR3 reads CATKRRGRGRRGDQPQHF. The DNA for the CDR3 is TGTGCCACCAAGAGAAGGGGCAGGGGGCGCCGAGGGGATCAGCCCCAGCATTTT.

The chain uses TRBV6-5 and TRBJ1-4; no reliable D call. Germline loops: CDR1 MNHEY, CDR2 SVGAGI. The CDR3 has 13 residues. The ends were cut back, 10 bases at V and 0 bases at J, with 9 bases in the middle. The CDR3 bases are TGTGCCACCCGGCGGGCAACTAATGAAAAACTGTTTTTT. This gives the protein CATRRATNEKLFF.

This clone was seen a few times. This chain links TRBV18 with TRBJ2-1; tentative D call: TRBD2 (5 bases). The CDR3 sequence is 14 residues long. The V gene's germline CDR1 is KGHSH and CDR2 LQKENI. V lost 3 bases and J lost 7, with 13 bases in between. The CDR3 nucleotides are TGTGCCAGCTCACCCCCGGCTAGCAGGAATGAGCAGTTCTTC. Translated, it gives CASSPPASRNEQFF.

A word on this clone: Compared with germline, one end of the junction differs, possibly owing to a read error. The V gene is TRBV7-3, the J gene TRBJ1-5; no clear D. The CDR3 extends over 15 amino acids. Germline loops: CDR1 SGHTA, CDR2 FQGTGA. The CDR3 DNA is TGTGCCAGCATCTTACGGGTTAATAGCAATCAGCCCCAGCATTTT. Its translation is CASILRVNSNQPQHF.

The rearrangement uses TRBV14 and TRBJ1-1; TRBD1 matches at 7 bases. The trim removed 5 bases at V and 4 bases at J, leaving 7 bases unmatched. This CDR3 spans 14 amino acids. Germline V gene sequence: CDR1 SGHDN, CDR2 FVKESK. Here the CDR3 reads CASSTLTGRTEAFF. In DNA, the CDR3 is TGTGCCAGCAGCACCCTGACAGGGCGCACTGAAGCTTTCTTT.